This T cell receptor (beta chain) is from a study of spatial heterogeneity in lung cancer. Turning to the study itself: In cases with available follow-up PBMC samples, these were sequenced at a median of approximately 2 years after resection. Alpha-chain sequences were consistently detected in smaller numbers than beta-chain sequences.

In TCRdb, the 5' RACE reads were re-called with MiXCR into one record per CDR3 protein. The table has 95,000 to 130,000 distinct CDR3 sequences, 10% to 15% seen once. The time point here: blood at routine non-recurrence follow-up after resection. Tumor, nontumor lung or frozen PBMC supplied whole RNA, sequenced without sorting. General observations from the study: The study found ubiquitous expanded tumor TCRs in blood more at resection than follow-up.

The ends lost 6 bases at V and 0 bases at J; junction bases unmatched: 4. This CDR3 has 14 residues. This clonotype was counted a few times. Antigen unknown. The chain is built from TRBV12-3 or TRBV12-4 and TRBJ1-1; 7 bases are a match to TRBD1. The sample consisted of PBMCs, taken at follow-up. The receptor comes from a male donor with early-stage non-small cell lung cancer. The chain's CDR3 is CASSRQGLNTEAFF. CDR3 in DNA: TGTGCCAGCAGCCGACAGGGACTGAACACTGAAGCTTTCTTT.